Given below is one T cell receptor beta chain in context. These data come from a study of technical replicates of blood from a handful of donors. Method: immunoSEQ multiplex PCR; TCRdb's copy keeps in-frame clones and lacks some. The table lists 75,000 to 100,000 clones, approximately 94% of them singletons. V lost 2 bases to trimming and J lost 4 bases, with 18 bases between them. The CDR3 totals 17 residues. CDR1 and CDR2 (germline): SGHNT, YYREEE (reference sequence). The sequence was obtained from a human donor in good health. V usage is TRBV5-4 and J usage is TRBJ2-2; weak D call: TRBD2 (6 bases). Material: T cells isolated from PBMCs. The CDR3 is CASSFGAVAVGTGELFF. CDR3 nucleotide sequence: TGTGCCAGCAGCTTCGGAGCGGTAGCGGTAGGCACCGGGGAGCTGTTTTTT.